What follows are 31 T cell receptor beta chains derived from one specimen sequenced in a study of Graves' ophthalmopathy and Graves' hyperthyroidism. Amplifying from RNA transcripts, the study obtained TCR beta CDR3 regions. Scientists carried out first-round RT-PCR using HTBI primers and then a second-round multiplex PCR. TCRdb re-called the multiplex PCR reads with MiXCR, one entry per CDR3 protein. The table shows some 410,000 distinct CDR3 sequences, with over 20% occurring only once. Sequencing was carried out using peripheral blood. The receptors here all came from a woman under 30 with stable Graves' hyperthyroidism.

This CDR3 reads CASSPQGYTSYEQYF. CDR3 coding DNA: TGTGCCAGCAGCCCTCAGGGCTATACGTCCTACGAGCAGTACTTC. The rearrangement links TRBV14 to TRBJ2-7; perhaps TRBD1 as D (5 bases). V shed 4 bases and J shed 1 base, with 14 bases lying between them. In germline, CDR1 is SGHDN, CDR2 FVKESK. The CDR3 has 15 residues.

This clonotype was counted ten times or more. This chain connects TRBV25-1 to TRBJ1-1, with D unclear. V was cut by 7 bases and J by 8 bases, with 17 bases left in between. The CDR3 runs to 13 residues. The germline V gene has CDR1 MGHDK and CDR2 SYGVNS. The CDR3 sequence: CASNLTGGREAFF. DNA for the CDR3: TGTGCCAGCAACCTGACGGGAGGAAGGGAAGCTTTCTTT.

V gene TRBV5-1 combines with J gene TRBJ2-7; 10 bases fit TRBD1. This CDR3 region has 15 residues. Germline V gene data show CDR1 as SGHRS and CDR2 as YFSETQ. With 1 base clipped from V and 4 bases from J, the junction kept 5 bases outside the gene matches. The CDR3 DNA reads as TGCGCCAGCAGCTTGCAATGGACAGGGGGATACGAGCAGTACTTC. It translates to CASSLQWTGGYEQYF. Supplemented by reference TRBV5-1 and TRBJ2-7, the full variable domain reads KAGVTQTPRYLIKTRGQQVTLSCSPISGHRSVSWYQQTPGQGLQFLFEYFSETQRNKGNFPGRFSGRQFSNSRSEMNVSTLELGDSALYLCASSLQWTGGYEQYFGPGTRLTVT.

The chain carries TRBV7-9 and TRBJ1-3; D unresolved. Germline loops: CDR1 SEHNR, CDR2 FQNEAQ (reference sequence). The CDR3 runs 15 residues. Trimming removed 5 bases at V and 0 bases at J, with 11 bases between. Here the CDR3 reads CASSLGSLSGNTIYF. The CDR3, as DNA: TGTGCCAGCAGCCTCGGGAGCCTCTCTGGAAACACCATATATTTT.

This clonotype has a count of ten or more. This sequence joins TRBV12-3 or TRBV12-4 and TRBJ2-2, with TRBD2 as a possible D gene (5 bases). The CDR3 has 15 amino acids. The ends were cut back, 2 bases at V and 8 bases at J, with 15 bases in the middle. CDR3 protein: CASSLNLPSMGELFF. The DNA of the CDR3 is TGTGCCAGCAGTTTAAATTTGCCTAGCATGGGGGAGCTGTTTTTT.

This clonotype has a handful of counts. The J gene is TRBJ1-1, the V gene TRBV5-5; tentatively, D is TRBD1 (5 bases). This CDR3 has 15 residues. The V end lost 1 base, the J end lost 10 bases, and 20 bases lay between the germline ends. In germline, CDR1 is SGHKS, CDR2 YYEKEE (reference sequence). CDR3: CASSLSGAGVGGAFF. CDR3 bases: TGTGCCAGCAGCTTGTCCGGCGCGGGCGTGGGGGGAGCTTTCTTT.

This clonotype was detected only a few times. A read error may explain this, as a much larger clone is one base away. The CDR3 region has the DNA TGTGCCAGCAGTTCGGGGGTGGGCTACACCTTC. Its translation: CASSSGVGYTF. The V and J genes are TRBV27 and TRBJ1-2; weak D call: TRBD1 (5 bases). Trimming cost V 4 bases and J 8 bases, with 8 bases left between them. From germline, CDR1 is MNHEY and CDR2 SMNVEV (reference sequence). This CDR3 has 11 residues.

This clonotype was observed many times. This chain links TRBV11-3 with TRBJ2-2; tentative D call: TRBD1 (6 bases). V gave up 5 bases and J gave up 7 bases, with 11 bases separating them. The CDR3 length is 13 residues. Looked up from germline, CDR1 is SGHNT and CDR2 is YENEEA. The CDR3 protein is CASSDRSYGELFF. The CDR3 DNA follows: TGTGCCAGCAGCGACAGGTCTTACGGGGAGCTGTTTTTT.

This clonotype was seen at least ten times. The chain joins TRBV2 to TRBJ2-7; no firm D call. Trimming took 1 base from V and 3 from J, leaving 1 base between them. CDR1 SNHLY and CDR2 FYNNEI come from the germline V gene. The CDR3 is 11 amino acids. The CDR3 sequence is CASSEDYEQYF. CDR3 coding DNA: TGTGCCAGCAGTGAAGACTACGAGCAGTACTTC.

This clonotype was seen a handful of times. The chain couples TRBV27 to TRBJ2-7, with D unclear. CDR1 and CDR2 from the germline V gene are MNHEY and SMNVEV (reference sequence). Trimming took 2 bases from V and 7 from J, leaving 21 bases between them. CDR3 size: 16 residues. In nucleotides, the CDR3 is TGTGCCAGCAGTTTACCCCCAGTGTGGTACCACCTGGAGCAGTACTTC. Its protein is CASSLPPVWYHLEQYF.

This clonotype was seen repeatedly, ten times or more. The rearrangement uses TRBV29-1 and TRBJ2-7, with a tentative D call TRBD2 (6 bases). Trimming removed 3 bases at V and 4 bases at J, with 10 bases between. This CDR3 spans 12 amino acids. Germline V gives CDR1 SQVTM, CDR2 ANQGSEA. CDR3 sequence reads: CSVEEGVYEQYF. CDR3 in DNA: TGCAGCGTTGAGGAGGGTGTTTACGAGCAGTACTTC.

This clonotype was picked up many times. The rearrangement links TRBV28 to TRBJ1-1, with a possible D match to TRBD1 (5 bases). Germline V gives CDR1 MDHEN, CDR2 SYDVKM. Between the trimmed V and J ends, which lost 5 bases and 0 bases, there was a span of 10 bases. This CDR3 region has 14 residues. This CDR3 reads CASSPGHLNTEAFF. The CDR3 nucleotides are TGTGCCAGCAGTCCCGGACATTTGAACACTGAAGCTTTCTTT. The complete variable domain, with remaining parts taken from reference TRBV28 and TRBJ1-1, reads DVKVTQSSRYLVKRTGEKVFLECVQDMDHENMFWYRQDPGLGLRLIYFSYDVKMKEKGDIPEGYSVSREKKERFSLILESASTNQTSMYLCASSPGHLNTEAFFGQGTRLTVV.

This clonotype was found many times. This chain connects TRBV6-1 to TRBJ2-7; D is unresolved. CDR3 size: 14 residues. In germline, CDR1 is MNHNS, CDR2 SASEGT. The V end was cut by 2 bases, the J end by 1 base, with 9 bases between. CDR3 sequence (DNA): TGTGCCAGCAGTGAACAGTTATTATCCTACGAGCAGTACTTC. It translates to CASSEQLLSYEQYF.

The CDR3 DNA reads as TGCGCCAGCAGCTTGGCGGGGGCCAGGCAAGAGACCCAGTACTTC. Protein product: CASSLAGARQETQYF. The chain combines TRBV5-1 with TRBJ2-5; either TRBD1 or TRBD2 may fit D (6 bases each). The CDR3 is made up of 15 amino acids. Per the germline V gene, CDR1 is SGHRS and CDR2 is YFSETQ. The V and J ends lost 0 bases and 2 bases respectively, with 11 bases between them.

This clonotype has ten or more counts. This rearrangement joins TRBV6-1 to TRBJ1-1; maybe TRBD1 (5 bases). Deletions cut 2 bases from V and 8 bases from J, with 15 bases between. This CDR3 has 14 amino acids. Germline V CDR1 and CDR2: MNHNS, SASEGT. The CDR3 nucleotides are TGTGCCAGCAGTGAATATGGAGCGGGGCACGAAGCTTTCTTT. This encodes CASSEYGAGHEAFF.

This clonotype was counted at least ten times. The chain employs TRBV7-2 and TRBJ2-5; D ambiguous. Deletions cut 4 bases from V and 5 bases from J, with 14 bases between. Germline V gene sequence: CDR1 SGHTA, CDR2 FQGNSA. The CDR3 is 14 amino acids. The CDR3 DNA sequence: TGTGCCAGCAGCTCCCGGGCCGCGGATGAGACCCAGTACTTC. It specifies CASSSRAADETQYF.

This clonotype was seen at least ten times. The chain couples TRBV5-1 to TRBJ2-7; D perhaps matches TRBD2 (6 bases). This CDR3 is built from 14 residues. Trimming removed 4 bases from V and 6 bases from J, with 17 bases in between. The germline V gene encodes CDR1 SGHRS and CDR2 YFSETQ. The CDR3 loop is CASSPTGVLSEQYF. The CDR3 nucleotides are TGCGCCAGCAGCCCCACGGGAGTTTTGAGCGAGCAGTACTTC.

V is TRBV12-3 or TRBV12-4 and J is TRBJ1-2; D is undetermined. The CDR3 covers 16 residues. The germline V and J ends were trimmed by 6 bases and 3 bases, with 20 bases remaining between them. The CDR3 reads CASRLGESPSYYGYTF. The CDR3 DNA reads TGTGCCAGCAGGTTGGGAGAGAGTCCCTCCTACTATGGCTACACCTTC.

The rearrangement uses TRBV12-5 and TRBJ2-2; 7 nucleotides agree with TRBD1. V was clipped by 6 bases and J by 4 bases; unmatched bases: 5. CDR3 length equals 14 residues. In germline, CDR1 is LGHNT, CDR2 FRNRAP. The CDR3 DNA is TGTGCTAGTGGCAAACAGGGGCGCACCGGGGAGCTGTTTTTT. Translated: CASGKQGRTGELFF.

The chain links TRBV15 to TRBJ2-3, with D unclear. The CDR3 has 13 amino acids. Germline CDR1 is LNHNV and CDR2 is YYDKDF (reference sequence). The V end was cut by 0 bases, the J end by 10 bases, with 11 bases between. The CDR3 sequence: CATSRDVVYSQYF. The CDR3 DNA reads TGTGCCACCAGCAGAGATGTGGTCTATTCGCAGTATTTT.

This clonotype was seen many times. This chain joins TRBV6-1 and TRBJ2-7, with D possibly matching TRBD2 (5 bases). Germline CDR1 reads MNHNS; CDR2 reads SASEGT. Between the trimmed V and J ends, which lost 8 bases and 1 base, there was a span of 12 bases. CDR3 size: 13 residues. The CDR3 DNA reads as TGTGCCAGCGGGGTGGACTTTTCCTACGAGCAGTACTTC. Residues: CASGVDFSYEQYF.

This clonotype occurred many times. The CDR3 coding sequence is TGTGCCAGCAGTCGTGAGCGGGTGAACACTGAAGCTTTCTTT. Its protein is CASSRERVNTEAFF. The chain employs TRBV6-1 and TRBJ1-1; D gene unclear. The CDR3 consists of 14 residues. CDR1 MNHNS and CDR2 SASEGT come from the germline V gene. V lost 5 bases, J lost 0 bases, and 10 bases lay in between.

This clonotype has more than one count but fewer than ten. The J gene is TRBJ2-2, the V gene TRBV11-2; possibly TRBD2 for D (5 bases). The CDR3 is 15 amino acids. Trimming removed 4 bases from V and 2 bases from J, with 11 bases in between. Germline-derived CDR1 and CDR2 are SGHAT and FQNNGV. CDR3 DNA: TGTGCCAGCAGCTCCTTACTAGGCAACACCGGGGAGCTGTTTTTT. It encodes CASSSLLGNTGELFF.

The V and J genes are TRBV12-3 or TRBV12-4 and TRBJ1-1; 12 bases are shared with TRBD1. Trimming took 6 bases from V and 3 from J; bases not matched to a gene: 5. The CDR3 covers 15 residues. CDR3 nucleotides: TGTGCCAGCAGGCGGGACAGGGGGCGATACACTGAAGCTTTCTTT. Translated: CASRRDRGRYTEAFF.

In this sample, this clonotype turned up many times. In nucleotides, the CDR3 is TGTGCCAGCAGTCGGGGCACTGGAGGCGGCTACACCTTC. The encoded protein is CASSRGTGGGYTF. This chain joins TRBV12-3 or TRBV12-4 and TRBJ1-2; D is possibly TRBD1 (5 bases). The germline V and J ends were trimmed by 5 bases and 8 bases, with 15 bases remaining between them. The CDR3 extends over 13 amino acids.

This clonotype was counted at least ten times. The chain combines TRBV7-2 with TRBJ1-2; D remains unclear. Germline CDR1 is SGHTA and CDR2 is FQGNSA. The CDR3 has 13 residues. Trimming cost V 3 bases and J 6 bases, with 11 bases left between them. The CDR3: CASSLRLADGYTF. CDR3 sequence (DNA): TGTGCCAGCAGCTTGAGGTTGGCGGATGGCTACACCTTC.

This clonotype was seen repeatedly, ten times or more. The rearrangement links TRBV18 to TRBJ1-1; maybe TRBD1 (6 bases). Germline V lookup: CDR1 KGHSH, CDR2 LQKENI. This CDR3 is 13 amino acids long. The V gene lost 6 bases and the J gene lost 3 bases, with 11 bases spanning the gap. The CDR3 nucleotides are TGTGCCAGCTCCACGGGGGCGGACACTGAAGCTTTCTTT. Translation: CASSTGADTEAFF.

This clonotype appeared many times. V is TRBV27 and J is TRBJ2-7, with 7 nucleotides matching TRBD2. Germline assignment: CDR1 MNHEY and CDR2 SMNVEV (reference sequence). The V gene end was trimmed by 8 bases and the J gene end by 0 bases; junction bases not matched to a gene: 7. CDR3 length equals 14 residues. The CDR3 spells CASSSTSASYEQYF. For the CDR3, the DNA is TGTGCCAGCTCATCAACTAGCGCCTCCTACGAGCAGTACTTC.

The V and J genes are TRBV6-5 and TRBJ1-1; D uncertain. Between the trimmed V and J ends, which lost 2 bases and 4 bases, there was a span of 8 bases. The CDR3 is 13 amino acids. The germline CDR1 and CDR2 sequences are MNHEY and SVGAGI. The CDR3 DNA reads TGTGCCAGCAGTTACCTGCCTCTCACTGAAGCTTTCTTT. The encoded protein is CASSYLPLTEAFF.

At least ten counts were recorded for this clonotype. The CDR3 is CASSPGAAEQYF. In DNA, the CDR3 is TGTGCCAGCTCACCAGGCGCGGCAGAGCAGTACTTC. V is TRBV18 and J is TRBJ2-7; unclear D gene. Germline V CDR1 and CDR2: KGHSH, LQKENI. CDR3 size: 12 residues. Trimming removed 2 bases from V and 7 bases from J, with 9 bases in between.

This clonotype was seen at least ten times. V is TRBV20-1 and J is TRBJ2-5; tentative D call: TRBD2 (5 bases). CDR3 size: 13 residues. V was clipped by 6 bases and J by 1 base, with 12 bases between them. Germline CDR1 and CDR2: DFQATT and SNEGSKA (reference sequence). CDR3 sequence reads: CSAPPGSQETQYF. The CDR3 coding sequence is TGCAGTGCCCCTCCGGGATCCCAAGAGACCCAGTACTTC.